These 30 T cell receptor beta chains share one sample of origin, sequenced in a study of cytomegalovirus exposure and HLA in healthy donors. A multiplex PCR was run with 60 Vbeta primers and 13 Jbeta primers. Data came from immunoSEQ multiplex PCR; TCRdb stores just in-frame clones and leaves some out. Among 100,000 to 150,000 clones listed, over 75% were seen once. Material: PBMCs. The origin of the receptors is a man aged 18 to 29 in good health and CMV-seropositive.

The chain joins TRBV27 to TRBJ1-2, with D possibly matching TRBD1 (5 bases). V lost 3 bases and J 6 bases, leaving 14 bases between the germline ends. The CDR3 length is 14 residues. Germline CDR1 MNHEY, CDR2 SMNVEV (reference sequence). The CDR3 nucleotides read TGTGCCAGCAGTTTGTTCCAGGGTGTTGATGGCTACACCTTC. It encodes CASSLFQGVDGYTF.

The chain joins TRBV7-6 to TRBJ1-1; D is perhaps TRBD1 (5 bases). The V gene lost 4 bases and the J gene lost 11 bases, with 14 bases spanning the gap. The CDR3 covers 12 residues. Germline V CDR1 and CDR2: SGHVS, FNYEAQ. CDR3: CASSSGTFRAFF. The CDR3 DNA reads TGTGCCAGCAGCTCCGGGACTTTTCGGGCTTTCTTT.

This clone was seen more than once but under ten times. One end of the junction varies from germline; a read error may be responsible. The chain is built from TRBV5-8 and TRBJ2-6, with D maybe TRBD1 (6 bases). The V gene's germline CDR1 is SGHTS and CDR2 YDEGEE. This CDR3 has 17 amino acids. The CDR3 protein is CASSFSGVLSGANGLTF. The CDR3 DNA reads TGTGCCAGCAGCTTCTCAGGGGTACTCTCTGGGGCCAACGGCCTGACTTTC.

V usage is TRBV5-1 and J usage is TRBJ1-6; 7 bases are a match to TRBD1. With V trimmed by 3 bases and J by 8 bases, 8 bases remained unmatched. This CDR3 contains 15 residues. The V gene's germline CDR1 is SGHRS and CDR2 YFSETQ. Here the CDR3 reads CASSSLTGMDSPLHF. DNA for the CDR3: TGCGCCAGCAGCTCTCTGACAGGGATGGATTCACCCCTCCACTTT.

V is TRBV11-1 and J is TRBJ2-5, with 13 bases that match TRBD2. The germline V gene has CDR1 SGHAT and CDR2 FQDESV (reference sequence). CDR3 size: 14 residues. After removal of 6 bases from V and 4 bases from J, the junction contained 2 bases not matched to a gene. The CDR3 region has the DNA TGTGCCAGCAGAGGACTAGCGGGAGCAGAGACCCAGTACTTC. Its translation is CASRGLAGAETQYF.

The rearrangement uses TRBV6-5 and TRBJ2-5; TRBD1 matches 9 bases. The J call may be incorrect, as the DNA end agrees better with TRBJ2-7. CDR1 and CDR2 from the germline V gene are MNHEY and SVGAGI. This CDR3 contains 15 residues. CDR3 amino acids: CASSSGTGTVYEQYF. In DNA, the CDR3 is TGTGCCAGCAGTTCGGGGACAGGGACGGTCTACGAGCAGTACTTC.

This clone was counted only a few times. The chain carries TRBV6-6 and TRBJ1-4; 8 bases are shared with TRBD1. Unmatched junction bases numbered 6, after V lost 4 bases and J lost 5 bases. The CDR3 covers 15 residues. Germline V gives CDR1 MNHNY, CDR2 SVGAGI (reference sequence). The CDR3 loop is CASSFRQGLNEKLFF. CDR3 sequence (DNA): TGTGCCAGCAGTTTCAGACAGGGGTTAAATGAAAAACTGTTTTTT.

This clone was observed a few times. J is TRBJ2-7 and V is TRBV11-2; 7 bases match TRBD2. Per germline, CDR1 SGHAT and CDR2 FQNNGV. V was clipped by 1 base and J by 3 bases; unmatched bases: 3. The CDR3 loop spans 14 amino acids. In DNA form, the CDR3 reads TGTGCCAGCAGCTTAGGCGGGGGAGGCTACGAGCAGTACTTC. This gives the protein CASSLGGGGYEQYF.

V and J are TRBV19 and TRBJ2-3; D might be TRBD1 (6 bases). V shed 6 bases and J shed 0 bases, with 19 bases lying between them. This CDR3 has 17 residues. Germline loops: CDR1 LNHDA, CDR2 SQIVND (reference sequence). The CDR3 region is CASSRRPGQTSTDTQYF. CDR3 coding DNA: TGTGCCAGTAGCCGAAGACCGGGACAAACGAGCACAGATACGCAGTATTTT.

V and J are TRBV29-1 and TRBJ1-1, with D unresolved. Per germline, CDR1 SQVTM and CDR2 ANQGSEA. This CDR3 spans 12 amino acids. Trimming removed 2 bases from V and 1 base from J, with 5 bases in between. CDR3 DNA sequence: TGCAGCGTTGAAAGAGCGAACACTGAAGCTTTCTTT. This translates into CSVERANTEAFF.

This rearrangement joins TRBV19 to TRBJ1-2; 9 bases map to TRBD1. Per the germline V gene, CDR1 is LNHDA and CDR2 is SQIVND (reference sequence). V lost 7 bases to trimming and J lost 5 bases; unmatched junction nucleotides: 8. This CDR3 spans 14 amino acids. CDR3 in amino acids: CASTPWDRVYGYTF. The CDR3, as DNA: TGTGCCAGTACCCCGTGGGACAGGGTGTATGGCTACACCTTC.

The chain recombines TRBV18 with TRBJ1-3, with D perhaps TRBD1 (5 bases). V lost 2 bases, J lost 1 base, and 9 bases lay in between. This CDR3 is built from 15 residues. Per germline, CDR1 KGHSH and CDR2 LQKENI. CDR3 nucleotides: TGTGCCAGCTCACCATTTGGGGCTTCTGGAAACACCATATATTTT. This codes for CASSPFGASGNTIYF.

The V gene is TRBV28, the J gene TRBJ2-2, with TRBD1 matching over 9 bases. Germline V gives CDR1 MDHEN, CDR2 SYDVKM. Trimming took 1 base from V and 3 from J; bases not matched to a gene: 9. CDR3 length: 18 residues. CDR3 sequence: CASSLSSLTGGYTGELFF. CDR3 nucleotides: TGTGCCAGCAGTTTATCCTCCTTGACAGGGGGATACACCGGGGAGCTGTTTTTT.

This clone was counted a few times. The chain employs TRBV7-3 and TRBJ1-1; D unresolved. Trimming took off 1 base at V and 4 bases at J, with 13 bases between the two ends. Germline-derived CDR1 and CDR2 are SGHTA and FQGTGA. This CDR3 spans 15 amino acids. The CDR3 spells CASSLMEGAITEAFF. CDR3 DNA: TGTGCCAGCAGCTTAATGGAGGGCGCGATCACTGAAGCTTTCTTT. Drawing the rest from reference TRBV7-3 and TRBJ1-1, the complete variable domain is GAGVSQTPSNKVTEKGKYVELRCDPISGHTALYWYRQSLGQGPEFLIYFQGTGAADDSGLPNDRFFAVRPEGSVSTLKIQRTERGDSAVYLCASSLMEGAITEAFFGQGTRLTVV.

This chain connects TRBV21-1 to TRBJ2-5; the DNA was not used to check the table's D call, TRBD1. TRBV21-1 is described as a pseudogene. The CDR3 has 12 amino acids. For the CDR3, the DNA is TGTGCCAGCAGCAAAGGGGCGGAGACCCAGTACTTC. It translates to CASSKGAETQYF.

CDR3: CASSVALGRNTEAFF. The DNA for the CDR3 is TGTGCCAGCAGCGTAGCTTTGGGCAGGAACACTGAAGCTTTCTTT. The chain uses TRBV9 and TRBJ1-1; the D is unclear. The CDR3 has 15 residues. Germline values: CDR1 SGDLS, CDR2 YYNGEE. V lost 0 bases and J lost 1, with 10 bases in between.

The chain couples TRBV4-1 to TRBJ1-1; D may be TRBD1 (5 bases). CDR3 length: 18 amino acids. Germline lookup yields CDR1 MGHRA and CDR2 YSYEKL. Trimming removed 0 bases at V and 0 bases at J, with 17 bases between. The CDR3 DNA reads TGCGCCAGCAGCCAAGATACGGGGGGTAGACATCTGAACACTGAAGCTTTCTTT. This codes for CASSQDTGGRHLNTEAFF.

The chain recombines TRBV14 with TRBJ1-2; 8 positions match TRBD1. The CDR3 covers 16 residues. The germline gives CDR1 SGHDN, CDR2 FVKESK. The V segment lost 2 bases and the J segment 4 bases; nucleotides outside the gene matches: 9. Written as DNA, the CDR3 is TGTGCCAGCAGCCAATTCCCAGGGGGCGGAATCTATGGCTACACCTTC. Translating gives CASSQFPGGGIYGYTF. Full variable domain (outside the CDR3, taken from reference TRBV14 and TRBJ1-2): EAGVTQFPSHSVIEKGQTVTLRCDPISGHDNLYWYRRVMGKEIKFLLHFVKESKQDESGMPNNRFLAERTGGTYSTLKVQPAELEDSGVYFCASSQFPGGGIYGYTFGSGTRLTVV.

The rearrangement uses TRBV5-1 and TRBJ2-3, with 8 nucleotides matching TRBD2. The V and J ends lost 4 bases and 6 bases, in that order; junction bases with no gene match: 16. CDR1 is SGHRS, CDR2 YFSETQ, per germline. CDR3 length: 17 amino acids. The CDR3 bases are TGCGCCAGCAGCCACAATGTTCCAGCGGGGGCGGGGGATACGCAGTATTTT. This codes for CASSHNVPAGAGDTQYF.

The chain uses TRBV25-1 and TRBJ2-1; D is unresolved. The V gene's germline CDR1 is MGHDK and CDR2 SYGVNS. This CDR3 region has 14 residues. The germline V and J ends were trimmed by 0 bases and 5 bases, with 8 bases remaining between them. CDR3 sequence reads: CASSEYARDNEQFF. Here the CDR3 DNA reads TGTGCCAGCAGTGAATATGCCCGAGACAATGAGCAGTTCTTC.

The J gene is TRBJ1-2, the V gene TRBV28; perhaps TRBD1 as D (5 bases). V was shortened by 6 bases and J by 3 bases, with 17 bases between the two germline ends. This CDR3 is built from 15 residues. Germline loops: CDR1 MDHEN, CDR2 SYDVKM. The CDR3 region is CASSPGGVDYYGYTF. In DNA form, the CDR3 reads TGTGCCAGCAGCCCGGGGGGGGTAGACTACTATGGCTACACCTTC.

V and J are TRBV5-1 and TRBJ2-3, with 8 bases that match TRBD2. The V gene's germline CDR1 is SGHRS and CDR2 YFSETQ. V shed 5 bases, J shed 2 bases, and the junction held 10 bases outside the gene matches. The CDR3 length is 16 residues. The CDR3 protein is CASSSQLAVPTDTQYF. The CDR3 DNA reads TGCGCCAGCAGTTCCCAACTAGCGGTACCCACAGATACGCAGTATTTT.

The CDR3: CSVTNRGQDTEAFF. CDR3 coding DNA: TGCAGCGTTACGAACAGGGGGCAGGACACTGAAGCTTTCTTT. The chain combines TRBV29-1 with TRBJ1-1; 9 bases are shared with TRBD1. Germline trimming cut 5 bases from V and 3 bases from J; bases unmatched to any gene: 7. Germline-derived CDR1 and CDR2 are SQVTM and ANQGSEA. CDR3 length equals 14 residues.

The rearrangement links TRBV27 to TRBJ2-3, with D possibly matching TRBD2 (6 bases). Trimming took off 5 bases at V and 3 bases at J, with 18 bases between the two ends. This CDR3 is built from 16 residues. CDR1 is MNHEY and CDR2 is SMNVEV in the germline V gene (reference sequence). The CDR3 sequence is CASSHLSGAMTDTQYF. In nucleotides, the CDR3 is TGTGCCAGCAGTCACCTGTCGGGAGCTATGACAGATACGCAGTATTTT.

The gene calls are TRBV5-5 and TRBJ2-5; weak D call: TRBD2 (6 bases). CDR3 length: 16 residues. Germline CDR1 reads SGHKS; CDR2 reads YYEKEE (reference sequence). Trimming stripped 4 bases from V and 5 bases from J, with 21 bases between. The chain's CDR3 is CASSGGISGNRETQYF. The CDR3, as DNA: TGTGCCAGCAGCGGAGGGATCAGCGGTAATAGGGAGACCCAGTACTTC. Supplemented by reference TRBV5-5 and TRBJ2-5, the full variable domain reads DAGVTQSPTHLIKTRGQQVTLRCSPISGHKSVSWYQQVLGQGPQFIFQYYEKEERGRGNFPDRFSARQFPNYSSELNVNALLLGDSALYLCASSGGISGNRETQYFGPGTRLLVL.

This chain's CDR3 is CASSDRTGFNRNTIYF. The CDR3 DNA follows: TGTGCCAGCTCAGACCGAACCGGGTTCAACAGAAACACCATATATTTT. The chain recombines TRBV18 with TRBJ1-3; D remains unclear. In germline, CDR1 is KGHSH, CDR2 LQKENI. The CDR3 has 16 amino acids. The V end was cut by 5 bases, the J end by 5 bases, with 19 bases between. Full variable domain (missing parts from reference TRBV18 and TRBJ1-3): NAGVMQNPRHLVRRRGQEARLRCSPMKGHSHVYWYRQLPEEGLKFMVYLQKENIIDESGMPKERFSAEFPKEGPSILRIQQVVRGDSAAYFCASSDRTGFNRNTIYFGEGSWLTVV.

The chain employs TRBV5-1 and TRBJ2-7; 9 bases align to TRBD1. V trimming: 4 bases; J trimming: 3 bases; junction bases outside the gene matches: 5. The CDR3 contains 14 residues. CDR1 is SGHRS and CDR2 is YFSETQ in the germline V gene. The CDR3 sequence: CASSEGQGDYEQYF. Written as DNA, the CDR3 is TGCGCCAGCAGCGAGGGACAGGGAGACTACGAGCAGTACTTC.

Here the CDR3 reads CASSLDKRKRNEKLFF. The DNA of the CDR3 is TGTGCCAGCAGCTTAGATAAAAGGAAGAGGAATGAAAAACTGTTTTTT. The chain recombines TRBV7-9 with TRBJ1-4, with D unclear. The CDR3 has 16 amino acids. The V gene's germline CDR1 is SEHNR and CDR2 FQNEAQ (reference sequence). V gave up 1 base and J gave up 5 bases, with 14 bases separating them.

This sequence joins TRBV5-4 and TRBJ2-5; 7 bases match TRBD2. The ends lost 0 bases at V and 10 bases at J; junction bases unmatched: 6. Germline assignment: CDR1 SGHNT and CDR2 YYREEE (reference sequence). This CDR3 is built from 13 residues. CDR3 region: CASSLDGGGVQYF. For the CDR3, the DNA is TGTGCCAGCAGCTTGGATGGGGGAGGGGTCCAGTACTTC.

The gene calls are TRBV28 and TRBJ1-5; D unclear. V lost 2 bases and J 6 bases, leaving 11 bases between the germline ends. The CDR3 is made up of 14 amino acids. Germline loops: CDR1 MDHEN, CDR2 SYDVKM. In DNA, the CDR3 is TGTGCCAGCAGTTTACAGGTTCAGAGTCAGCCCCAGCATTTT. Protein sequence: CASSLQVQSQPQHF. Full variable domain (rest looked up from reference TRBV28 and TRBJ1-5): DVKVTQSSRYLVKRTGEKVFLECVQDMDHENMFWYRQDPGLGLRLIYFSYDVKMKEKGDIPEGYSVSREKKERFSLILESASTNQTSMYLCASSLQVQSQPQHFGDGTRLSIL.